The 31 T cell receptor beta chains below come from one sample, sequenced in a study of regulatory T cells in long-lasting Graves disease. Stated time point: persistent/refractory GD, antithyroid drugs over 5 years with positive TRAb. Extracted RNA from PBMCs served as the source of the TCR library. Arm-PCR of CDR3 regions with iRepertoire HTBI primers generated TCR beta libraries. Via MiXCR, TCRdb re-called the multiplex PCR reads, giving one row per CDR3 protein. The sample lists almost 350,000 distinct CDR3 sequences, roughly a fifth occurring once. Sequenced here: peripheral blood mononuclear cells (PBMCs), sampled when the disease was refractory, from a patient treated with antithyroid drugs. These receptors all come from a female donor with Graves disease.

The J gene is TRBJ1-3, the V gene TRBV28; TRBD1 matches 7 bases. CDR3 size: 14 residues. Per germline, CDR1 MDHEN and CDR2 SYDVKM. Germline trimming cut 2 bases from V and 4 bases from J; bases unmatched to any gene: 2. The CDR3 loop reads CASSLGGQGNTIYF. The CDR3 DNA is TGTGCCAGCAGTTTAGGGGGACAGGGAAACACCATATATTTT.

The chain carries TRBV28 and TRBJ2-7; perhaps D is TRBD1 or TRBD2 (6 bases each). The germline V gene has CDR1 MDHEN and CDR2 SYDVKM. The CDR3 contains 16 residues. V was cut by 7 bases and J by 0 bases, with 19 bases left in between. The CDR3 region is CASTPPGGPRSYEQYF. The CDR3 region has the DNA TGTGCCAGCACCCCCCCTGGGGGGCCCCGCTCCTACGAGCAGTACTTC.

This clonotype has at least ten counts. V is TRBV6-2 or TRBV6-3 and J is TRBJ2-7; tentatively, D is TRBD1 (5 bases). This CDR3 region has 16 residues. CDR1 and CDR2 from the germline V gene are MNHEY and SVGEGT. V shed 2 bases and J shed 6 bases, with 20 bases lying between them. The DNA of the CDR3 is TGTGCCAGCAGTTACGCCCTTGGGCAGGGTCGTCTCGAGCAGTACTTC. The encoded protein is CASSYALGQGRLEQYF.

The table lists this clonotype with many counts. The chain couples TRBV24-1 to TRBJ1-6; tentatively, D is TRBD1 (5 bases). The germline gives CDR1 KGHDR, CDR2 SFDVKD. CDR3 size: 14 residues. V lost 9 bases to trimming and J lost 6 bases, with 14 bases between them. CDR3 sequence (DNA): TGTGCCACCGCAGGGAGCCAACCTAATTCACCCCTCCACTTT. Translation gives CATAGSQPNSPLHF.

The CDR3 DNA is TGCGCCAGCAGCGCGAGGGATCGGGGTACGCAGTATTTT. It encodes CASSARDRGTQYF. The chain recombines TRBV4-1 with TRBJ2-3, with D perhaps matching TRBD2 (5 bases). Germline CDR1 MGHRA, CDR2 YSYEKL. The CDR3 is 13 amino acids. The ends were cut back, 5 bases at V and 8 bases at J, with 14 bases in the middle.

Many counts were recorded for this clonotype. V gene TRBV7-8 combines with J gene TRBJ2-5; D is unresolved. This CDR3 region has 14 residues. Trimming cost V 6 bases and J 2 bases, with 13 bases left between them. Germline CDR1 SGHVS, CDR2 FQNEAQ. In nucleotides, the CDR3 is TGTGCCAGCAGAAAACGAAATCCTCAAGAGACCCAGTACTTC. Its protein product is CASRKRNPQETQYF. Together with reference TRBV7-8 and TRBJ2-5, the CDR3 gives the full variable domain: GAGVSQSPRYKVAKRGQDVALRCDPISGHVSLFWYQQALGQGPEFLTYFQNEAQLDKSGLPSDRFFAERPEGSVSTLKIQRTQQEDSAVYLCASRKRNPQETQYFGPGTRLLVL.

In its sample, this clonotype was seen a few times. The V gene is TRBV19, the J gene TRBJ2-5; 12 bases are a match to TRBD2. The junction had 3 bases not matched to a gene; V was cut back by 6 bases and J by 1 base. This CDR3 comprises 15 residues. Per the germline V gene, CDR1 is LNHDA and CDR2 is SQIVND (reference sequence). The DNA for the CDR3 is TGTGCCAGTAGATCTAGCGGGGGGGTCCAAGAGACCCAGTACTTC. As protein: CASRSSGGVQETQYF.

This chain connects TRBV10-3 to TRBJ1-6; maybe TRBD1 (6 bases). The CDR3 has 12 residues. V lost 6 bases and J lost 7, with 7 bases in between. Germline CDR1 ENHRY, CDR2 SYGVKD. The DNA of the CDR3 is TGTGCCATCAGCCAGGGGAATTCACCCCTCCACTTT. Translating gives CAISQGNSPLHF.

The chain combines TRBV25-1 with TRBJ2-3, with 8 bases fitting TRBD1. Germline V gene data show CDR1 as MGHDK and CDR2 as SYGVNS. The CDR3 contains 16 residues. Losses at the gene ends were 3 bases for V and 5 bases for J; bases not matched to a gene: 10. The CDR3 here is CASSEGSRGRLDTQYF. The CDR3 nucleotides read TGTGCCAGCAGTGAGGGTTCCAGGGGGCGCTTAGATACGCAGTATTTT.

V usage is TRBV6-1 and J usage is TRBJ1-5; maybe TRBD1 (5 bases). This CDR3 region has 13 residues. With 6 bases removed from V and 1 base from J, the gap between germline ends came to 7 bases. CDR1 MNHNS and CDR2 SASEGT come from the germline V gene. The CDR3 is CASRGVSNQPQHF. The DNA of the CDR3 is TGTGCCAGCAGGGGGGTGAGCAATCAGCCCCAGCATTTT.

About this clonotype: Sequence at one end of the junction differs from germline and may be a read error. This chain's CDR3 is CASSSEGAAGELFF. The CDR3 region has the DNA TGTGCTAGCAGCTCGGAAGGGGCGGCCGGGGAGCTGTTTTTT. The V call is TRBV7-7, the J call TRBJ2-2, with D possibly TRBD1 on 5 matching bases. This CDR3 region has 14 residues. Germline assignment: CDR1 SSHAT and CDR2 FNYEAQ (reference sequence).

There are many counts of this clonotype. The CDR3 sequence is CASSQGDRYNSPLHF. The CDR3 DNA reads TGTGCCAGCAGCCAAGGGGACCGGTATAATTCACCCCTCCACTTT. V is TRBV3-1 and J is TRBJ1-6, with a possible D match to TRBD1 (5 bases). The V and J ends lost 1 base and 4 bases respectively, with 8 bases between them. CDR1 LGHDT and CDR2 YNNKEL come from the germline V gene (reference sequence). This CDR3 spans 15 amino acids.

This clonotype was counted a few times. The chain employs TRBV4-3 and TRBJ1-5; the D is unclear. V lost 0 bases to trimming and J lost 9 bases, with 15 bases between them. The CDR3 spans 15 residues. CDR1 LGHNA and CDR2 YSLEER come from the germline V gene. CDR3 sequence: CASSQDWLTPGPQHF. The CDR3 nucleotides read TGCGCCAGCAGCCAAGATTGGTTGACTCCCGGGCCCCAGCATTTT.

The sample holds a few counts of this clonotype. This sequence joins TRBV29-1 and TRBJ1-2; no clear D gene. The CDR3 spans 14 residues. V lost 6 bases and J lost 8, with 22 bases in between. Germline CDR1 and CDR2: SQVTM and ANQGSEA. The chain's CDR3 is CSVAQRAGSNGYTF. CDR3 bases: TGCAGCGTCGCCCAGCGAGCAGGCTCGAACGGCTACACCTTC.

J is TRBJ1-1 and V is TRBV11-3, with no clear D. The V and J ends lost 1 base and 1 base respectively, with 13 bases between them. This CDR3 contains 16 residues. Germline CDR1 reads SGHNT; CDR2 reads YENEEA. CDR3 in DNA: TGTGCCAGCAGCTTAGGAAGTGGCACGACGAACACTGAAGCTTTCTTT. As protein: CASSLGSGTTNTEAFF.

This clonotype was counted many times. V gene TRBV11-2 combines with J gene TRBJ2-5, with 10 bases fitting TRBD2. V lost 5 bases and J lost 2; bases outside the gene matches: 5. The CDR3 consists of 15 residues. Per the germline V gene, CDR1 is SGHAT and CDR2 is FQNNGV. This CDR3 is CASSAGLAFQETQYF. CDR3 in DNA: TGTGCCAGCAGCGCGGGACTAGCGTTTCAAGAGACCCAGTACTTC.

This clonotype was seen ten or more times. This chain joins TRBV29-1 and TRBJ2-7; unclear D gene. The CDR3 sequence is 13 residues long. From germline, CDR1 is SQVTM and CDR2 ANQGSEA. The ends were cut back, 6 bases at V and 2 bases at J, with 14 bases in the middle. CDR3 residues: CSVGRAEAYEQYF. CDR3 DNA sequence: TGCAGCGTGGGCCGGGCGGAAGCCTACGAGCAGTACTTC.

The genes are TRBV12-3 or TRBV12-4 and TRBJ2-2, with 9 positions matching TRBD1. The CDR3 is 13 amino acids. V trimming: 8 bases; J trimming: 7 bases; junction bases outside the gene matches: 5. The CDR3 sequence is CASGDREGGELFF. CDR3 in DNA: TGTGCCAGCGGGGACAGGGAGGGCGGGGAGCTGTTTTTT.

The sample holds many counts of this clonotype. The V and J genes are TRBV18 and TRBJ1-4, with 10 bases lining up with TRBD1. Germline assignment: CDR1 KGHSH and CDR2 LQKENI. The CDR3 is 14 amino acids. Unmatched junction bases numbered 4, after V lost 3 bases and J lost 9 bases. The CDR3 nucleotides are TGTGCCAGCTCACCGCCGGGACAGGGGCAAAAACTGTTTTTT. As protein: CASSPPGQGQKLFF.

The chain couples TRBV20-1 to TRBJ1-5; the D is unclear. Germline V lookup: CDR1 DFQATT, CDR2 SNEGSKA (reference sequence). The CDR3 covers 14 residues. V lost 3 bases to trimming and J lost 0 bases, with 9 bases between them. The CDR3, as DNA: TGCAGTGCTAGTGGCATTAATAGCAATCAGCCCCAGCATTTT. Encoded protein: CSASGINSNQPQHF.

This clonotype was picked up many times. This chain uses TRBV2 with TRBJ1-6; 7 nucleotides align to TRBD1. The germline V gene encodes CDR1 SNHLY and CDR2 FYNNEI. V gave up 5 bases and J gave up 7 bases; unmatched junction bases: 11. CDR3 length: 16 residues. The DNA for the CDR3 is TGTGCCAGCAGTTTCTTTCCGGGACAGAAGAATTCACCCCTCCACTTT. Amino acids: CASSFFPGQKNSPLHF.

This clonotype was counted at least ten times. The rearrangement joins TRBV30 to TRBJ2-6, with a possible D match to TRBD2 (6 bases). CDR1 and CDR2 (germline): GTSNPN, SVGIG (reference sequence). V shed 1 base and J shed 3 bases, with 7 bases lying between them. There are 14 residues in the CDR3. The DNA of the CDR3 is TGTGCCTGGAGTGCGGGGGTTGGGGCCAACGTCCTGACTTTC. The encoded protein is CAWSAGVGANVLTF.

This chain uses TRBV20-1 with TRBJ2-7; no clear D. This CDR3 is 13 amino acids long. Germline values: CDR1 DFQATT, CDR2 SNEGSKA (reference sequence). The germline V and J ends were trimmed by 0 bases and 0 bases, with 6 bases remaining between them. CDR3 nucleotides: TGCAGTGCTAGAGAGTGGGCCTCCTACGAGCAGTACTTC. Translating it yields CSAREWASYEQYF.

This clonotype showed up many times. This rearrangement joins TRBV30 to TRBJ1-2; a weak D match, TRBD1 (5 bases). Trimming shortened V by 4 bases and J by 8 bases, and 14 bases separated the two germline ends. CDR1 and CDR2 from the germline V gene are GTSNPN and SVGIG (reference sequence). This CDR3 has 12 amino acids. The CDR3 DNA reads as TGTGCCTGGATTCGGGGGACGGGGGGCTACACCTTC. Protein: CAWIRGTGGYTF.

This clonotype has ten or more counts. The chain carries TRBV27 and TRBJ1-2; a weak D match, TRBD1 (5 bases). The germline V gene has CDR1 MNHEY and CDR2 SMNVEV (reference sequence). This CDR3 is 14 amino acids long. V shed 8 bases and J shed 4 bases, with 17 bases lying between them. CDR3 DNA: TGTGCCAGCTTTGGGGCAAGGGGAGGCTATGGCTACACCTTC. The encoded protein is CASFGARGGYGYTF.

This clonotype was detected many times. The genes are TRBV2 and TRBJ2-5, with TRBD1 as a possible D gene (6 bases). CDR3 length: 14 amino acids. CDR1 and CDR2 from the germline V gene are SNHLY and FYNNEI. Trimming left V 5 bases short and J 0 bases short, with 10 bases between. CDR3 protein: CASSIQGYQETQYF. DNA of the CDR3: TGTGCCAGCAGTATACAGGGCTACCAAGAGACCCAGTACTTC.

The genes are TRBV5-4 and TRBJ2-5, with D tentatively TRBD1 (5 bases). The CDR3 totals 14 residues. V was shortened by 3 bases and J by 1 base, with 10 bases between the two germline ends. In germline, CDR1 is SGHNT, CDR2 YYREEE (reference sequence). CDR3 DNA: TGTGCCAGCAGCTACGGACAACCCCAAGAGACCCAGTACTTC. Its translation is CASSYGQPQETQYF.

As to this clonotype: One base separates it from a far larger clone, so it is likely a read error. The chain has TRBV27 and TRBJ2-7; D gene ambiguous. Germline V gene sequence: CDR1 MNHEY, CDR2 SMNVEV (reference sequence). CDR3 length equals 12 residues. As DNA, the CDR3 is TGTGCCAGCAGTCCAAGCTCCTACGAGCGGTACTTC. Its protein product is CASSPSSYERYF.

This clonotype was counted only a few times. The J gene is TRBJ2-1, the V gene TRBV3-1; D may be TRBD1 (6 bases). The CDR3 covers 15 residues. Trimming left V 4 bases short and J 2 bases short, with 12 bases between. Germline V gives CDR1 LGHDT, CDR2 YNNKEL (reference sequence). This CDR3 reads CASSPTGSTYNEQFF. The CDR3 nucleotides are TGTGCCAGCAGCCCTACAGGGTCTACCTACAATGAGCAGTTCTTC.

About this clonotype: A much larger clone sits a single nucleotide away, making a read error possible. The rearrangement links TRBV7-8 to TRBJ1-2; possible D gene TRBD1, 5 bases. The CDR3 consists of 15 residues. Looked up from germline, CDR1 is SGHVS and CDR2 is FQNEAQ. CDR3 loop: CASSPGVGEAHGNTF. The CDR3 nucleotides are TGTGCCAGCAGCCCCGGGGTAGGGGAGGCTCATGGCAACACCTTC. Variable domain in full (rest from reference TRBV7-8 and TRBJ1-2): GAGVSQSPRYKVAKRGQDVALRCDPISGHVSLFWYQQALGQGPEFLTYFQNEAQLDKSGLPSDRFFAERPEGSVSTLKIQRTQQEDSAVYLCASSPGVGEAHGNTFGSGTRLTVV.

This clonotype was counted many times. The CDR3 DNA is TGTGCCAGCAGTGACGGACAGGGCGAAGGGGGCTACACCTTC. It specifies CASSDGQGEGGYTF. The chain uses TRBV6-1 and TRBJ1-2; 8 bases agree with TRBD1. The V segment lost 3 bases and the J segment 8 bases; nucleotides outside the gene matches: 8. CDR1 is MNHNS and CDR2 is SASEGT in the germline V gene. The CDR3 spans 14 residues.